The 32 T cell receptor beta chains in this list originate from one sample, sequenced in a study of blood T cell repertoires in COVID-19 (dated by TCRdb to the early 2020s). To prepare the library, the immunoSEQ multiplex PCR assay was applied. Sourced from immuneACCESS, this table was stored by TCRdb with only in-frame sequences that have V and J called. A share of the clones is absent; for the studies checked, an unresolved V gene accounts for under half, and the remainder has no known explanation. This sample has about 440,000 clones in its table, and approximately 89% of those were observed once. The ten largest make up roughly 12% of the sample. Sequencing was performed on peripheral blood. These receptors were collected from a woman aged 50 to 60 with COVID-19, enrolled during active disease.

The chain is built from TRBV6-1 and TRBJ2-7; 7 bases agree with TRBD1. V shed 0 bases and J 0 bases; nucleotides not matched to a gene: 5. Germline V gene data show CDR1 as MNHNS and CDR2 as SASEGT. The CDR3 runs 16 residues. Here the CDR3 reads CASSEAGQSFSYEQYF. The CDR3 DNA follows: TGTGCCAGCAGTGAAGCGGGACAGAGCTTCTCCTACGAGCAGTACTTC.

The V gene is TRBV19, the J gene TRBJ1-1; 7 bases align to TRBD1. Germline CDR1 and CDR2: LNHDA and SQIVND (reference sequence). The CDR3 is 17 residues long. The V and J ends lost 4 bases and 0 bases, in that order; junction bases with no gene match: 11. CDR3 nucleotide sequence: TGTGCCAGTAGTAGCCGACAGGGATGGGGCTTGAACACTGAAGCTTTCTTT. Its translation is CASSSRQGWGLNTEAFF.

The genes are TRBV10-3 and TRBJ2-3, with TRBD2 as a possible D gene (5 bases). The CDR3 spans 14 residues. V gave up 0 bases and J gave up 6 bases, with 10 bases separating them. The V gene's germline CDR1 is ENHRY and CDR2 SYGVKD. As DNA, the CDR3 is TGTGCCATCAGTGAGTCGACTTGGAGGGATACGCAGTATTTT. This gives the protein CAISESTWRDTQYF.

V and J are TRBV6-5 and TRBJ2-7; TRBD2 is a possible D gene (5 bases). The CDR3 runs to 13 residues. Trimming removed 3 bases at V and 6 bases at J, with 12 bases between. Germline CDR1 is MNHEY and CDR2 is SVGAGI. The DNA for the CDR3 is TGTGCCAGCAGTTATGGCGCAGGAGGCGAGCAGTACTTC. This gives the protein CASSYGAGGEQYF.

The rearrangement uses TRBV7-8 and TRBJ2-5; a weak D match, TRBD1 (6 bases). V was trimmed by 5 bases and J by 5 bases, leaving 18 bases between them. The CDR3 is made up of 15 amino acids. Germline V gene sequence: CDR1 SGHVS, CDR2 FQNEAQ. The CDR3 sequence: CASSTMQGNGETQYF. The CDR3 region has the DNA TGTGCCAGCAGCACTATGCAGGGGAATGGGGAGACCCAGTACTTC.

As to this clone: The junction departs from germline at one end; a sequencing error may be responsible. The V call is TRBV7-8, the J call TRBJ1-1; D is uncertain. The CDR3 is made up of 12 amino acids. Germline assignment: CDR1 SGHVS and CDR2 FQNEAQ. The CDR3, as DNA: TGTGCCAGCAGCCCCTCTACGGGGAGTGGGAGCTTT. Translating gives CASSPSTGSGSF.

In this sample, this clone turned up once. The sample contains more than one DNA sequence encoding this CDR3. The chain links TRBV5-4 to TRBJ1-1; 8 positions agree with TRBD1. Trimming removed 4 bases from V and 2 bases from J; junction bases left unmatched: 4. CDR3 length: 14 amino acids. CDR1 is SGHNT and CDR2 is YYREEE in the germline V gene (reference sequence). The CDR3 DNA is TGTGCCAGCAGCCCTGGACAGGGTAACACTGAAGCTTTCTTT. Its translation: CASSPGQGNTEAFF. The full variable domain, with the rest looked up from reference TRBV5-4 and TRBJ1-1, is ETGVTQSPTHLIKTRGQQVTLRCSSQSGHNTVSWYQQALGQGPQFIFQYYREEENGRGNFPPRFSGLQFPNYSSELNVNALELDDSALYLCASSPGQGNTEAFFGQGTRLTVV.

This clone was seen more than once but under ten times. The chain carries TRBV5-6 and TRBJ1-2; D gene uncertain. With 4 bases removed from V and 4 bases from J, the gap between germline ends came to 14 bases. The CDR3 is 14 residues long. From germline, CDR1 is SGHDT and CDR2 YYEEEE. CDR3 amino acids: CASSGWGGIYGYTF. The CDR3 nucleotides are TGTGCCAGCAGCGGCTGGGGAGGGATCTATGGCTACACCTTC.

The chain uses TRBV6-5 and TRBJ1-1; no clear D gene. CDR1 and CDR2 from the germline V gene are MNHEY and SVGAGI. There are 13 residues in the CDR3. Trimming removed 7 bases from V and 4 bases from J, with 13 bases in between. CDR3 sequence: CASTPGGSTEAFF. CDR3 nucleotide sequence: TGTGCCAGCACCCCAGGTGGGAGCACTGAAGCTTTCTTT.

This chain joins TRBV30 and TRBJ2-7, with D tentatively TRBD1 (5 bases). The germline gives CDR1 GTSNPN, CDR2 SVGIG (reference sequence). Trimming removed 0 bases at V and 2 bases at J, with 8 bases between. The CDR3 has 13 amino acids. CDR3 region: CAWSVIGAYEQYF. CDR3 DNA: TGTGCCTGGAGTGTAATAGGGGCCTACGAGCAGTACTTC.

This chain links TRBV11-1 with TRBJ1-1; 7 bases fit TRBD1. The ends lost 5 bases at V and 10 bases at J; junction bases unmatched: 7. This CDR3 is built from 12 residues. Germline V lookup: CDR1 SGHAT, CDR2 FQDESV (reference sequence). The CDR3 region is CASSDRVARAFF. The DNA for the CDR3 is TGTGCCAGCAGCGACAGGGTGGCGAGAGCTTTCTTT.

The V and J genes are TRBV6-2 or TRBV6-3 and TRBJ1-5, with 8 bases identical to TRBD1. This CDR3 is 15 amino acids long. In germline, CDR1 is MNHEY, CDR2 SVGEGT. V dropped 5 bases and J dropped 2; count of bases not matched to a gene: 5. The chain's CDR3 is CASSPGGDGNQPQHF. In DNA, the CDR3 is TGTGCCAGCAGTCCAGGGGGCGATGGCAATCAGCCCCAGCATTTT.

The chain recombines TRBV6-5 with TRBJ1-2; D is perhaps TRBD1 (5 bases). CDR3 length equals 14 residues. Between the trimmed V and J ends, which lost 6 bases and 2 bases, there was a span of 13 bases. Germline-derived CDR1 and CDR2 are MNHEY and SVGAGI. The CDR3 loop is CASSPTTVNYGYTF. The CDR3 DNA follows: TGTGCCAGCAGCCCCACGACAGTGAACTATGGCTACACCTTC.

The chain links TRBV30 to TRBJ1-2, with D perhaps TRBD1 (6 bases). The V end lost 4 bases, the J end lost 2 bases, and 14 bases lay between the germline ends. Germline V gives CDR1 GTSNPN, CDR2 SVGIG (reference sequence). This CDR3 has 14 amino acids. CDR3 in amino acids: CAWKGGWLNYGYTF. The CDR3 DNA reads TGTGCCTGGAAAGGGGGATGGTTAAACTATGGCTACACCTTC.

This chain connects TRBV24-1 to TRBJ1-5, with a possible D match to TRBD1 (5 bases). Trimming cost V 3 bases and J 6 bases, with 14 bases left between them. Germline values: CDR1 KGHDR, CDR2 SFDVKD. The CDR3 totals 15 residues. The CDR3 bases are TGTGCCACCAGTGATGGACCGACAGAAGCTCAGCCCCAGCATTTT. It codes for CATSDGPTEAQPQHF.

This chain uses TRBV11-3 with TRBJ2-3, with TRBD2 matching 12 bases. The CDR3 covers 16 residues. After removal of 3 bases from V and 1 base from J, the junction contained 2 bases not matched to a gene. Germline lookup yields CDR1 SGHNT and CDR2 YENEEA. The DNA for the CDR3 is TGTGCCAGCAGCTTTCGACTAGCGGGGGGCACAGATACGCAGTATTTT. It specifies CASSFRLAGGTDTQYF. Filled out from reference TRBV11-3 and TRBJ2-3, the complete variable domain reads EAGVVQSPRYKIIEKKQPVAFWCNPISGHNTLYWYLQNLGQGPELLIRYENEEAVDDSQLPKDRFSAERLKGVDSTLKIQPAELGDSAVYLCASSFRLAGGTDTQYFGPGTRLTVL.

The V and J genes are TRBV20-1 and TRBJ1-2, with a tentative D call TRBD1 (6 bases). Germline-derived CDR1 and CDR2 are DFQATT and SNEGSKA (reference sequence). The CDR3 has 11 residues. V was shortened by 6 bases and J by 8 bases, with 13 bases between the two germline ends. The chain's CDR3 is CSAVRGNGYTF. The CDR3 DNA reads TGCAGTGCCGTTAGGGGGAACGGCTACACCTTC.

This clone has a single count. The V call is TRBV2, the J call TRBJ2-7, with D maybe TRBD2 (5 bases). This CDR3 is 14 amino acids long. In germline, CDR1 is SNHLY, CDR2 FYNNEI. Deletions cut 6 bases from V and 2 bases from J, with 14 bases between. The CDR3 bases are TGTGCCAGCAGCGAGGGAGTTATCCCCTACGAGCAGTACTTC. Translating gives CASSEGVIPYEQYF.

The chain links TRBV24-1 to TRBJ2-4; unclear D gene. The CDR3 length is 11 residues. The V gene's germline CDR1 is KGHDR and CDR2 SFDVKD. Trimming pared 6 bases from V and 5 bases from J, leaving 4 bases between. The CDR3 protein is CATSLQNIQYF. CDR3 coding DNA: TGTGCCACCAGTCTCCAAAACATTCAGTACTTC.

The chain is built from TRBV7-2 and TRBJ1-2, with TRBD1 matching 12 bases. Germline CDR1 reads SGHTA; CDR2 reads FQGNSA. The ends lost 1 base at V and 7 bases at J; junction bases unmatched: 10. This CDR3 comprises 17 residues. The CDR3 reads CASSLGAGTGGISGYTF. The CDR3 DNA follows: TGTGCCAGCAGCTTAGGCGCCGGGACAGGGGGCATTAGTGGCTACACCTTC.

The V and J genes are TRBV9 and TRBJ2-1; 9 bases are shared with TRBD2. Germline V gene data show CDR1 as SGDLS and CDR2 as YYNGEE. J was trimmed by 1 base and V by 2 bases; bases with no gene match: 7. This CDR3 has 17 residues. Here the CDR3 DNA reads TGTGCCAGCAGCGTGGGGCTTAGCGGGGGTTCCTACAATGAGCAGTTCTTC. This codes for CASSVGLSGGSYNEQFF.

The chain recombines TRBV27 with TRBJ2-7; 8 positions match TRBD1. The CDR3 runs to 14 residues. The V gene end was trimmed by 4 bases and the J gene end by 1 base; junction bases not matched to a gene: 3. Germline loops: CDR1 MNHEY, CDR2 SMNVEV (reference sequence). The CDR3 reads CASSSGGISYEQYF. The DNA of the CDR3 is TGTGCCAGCAGTTCAGGGGGCATTTCCTACGAGCAGTACTTC.

V and J are TRBV5-1 and TRBJ1-2, with TRBD1 matching over 8 bases. Germline assignment: CDR1 SGHRS and CDR2 YFSETQ. The CDR3 sequence is 14 residues long. J was trimmed by 8 bases and V by 4 bases; bases with no gene match: 10. The CDR3, as DNA: TGCGCCAGCAGCCCAGAGACAGGGGTATACGGCTACACCTTC. Translation: CASSPETGVYGYTF.

Comment on this clone: The same CDR3 is also encoded by other DNA sequences in this sample. This chain connects TRBV5-1 to TRBJ1-5; tentative D call: TRBD1 (5 bases). The CDR3 totals 14 residues. Germline values: CDR1 SGHRS, CDR2 YFSETQ. Trimming shortened V by 2 bases and J by 1 base, and 7 bases separated the two germline ends. The CDR3: CASSFGGSNQPQHF. The CDR3 nucleotides are TGCGCCAGCAGCTTCGGGGGAAGCAATCAGCCCCAGCATTTT.

The J gene is TRBJ1-2, the V gene TRBV2, with D tentatively TRBD1 (5 bases). Trimming cost V 4 bases and J 6 bases, with 15 bases left between them. Germline CDR1 reads SNHLY; CDR2 reads FYNNEI. This CDR3 region has 14 residues. The CDR3, as DNA: TGTGCCAGCAGTGGCACCGACGGGGGAAATGGCTACACCTTC. This encodes CASSGTDGGNGYTF.

This chain connects TRBV5-4 to TRBJ1-2; weak D call: TRBD1 (5 bases). Deletions cut 0 bases from V and 4 bases from J, with 13 bases between. Germline assignment: CDR1 SGHNT and CDR2 YYREEE (reference sequence). The CDR3 spans 15 residues. CDR3 sequence (DNA): TGTGCCAGCAGCTTGGACTCACGGGGGATCTATGGCTACACCTTC. As protein: CASSLDSRGIYGYTF.

J is TRBJ1-1 and V is TRBV5-1; 8 bases agree with TRBD1. Germline values: CDR1 SGHRS, CDR2 YFSETQ. After removal of 0 bases from V and 6 bases from J, the junction contained 7 bases not matched to a gene. The CDR3 runs to 15 residues. This CDR3 reads CASSLGGQEAPEAFF. The CDR3 DNA sequence: TGCGCCAGCAGCTTGGGGGGACAGGAGGCCCCTGAAGCTTTCTTT.

CDR3 nucleotide sequence: TGTGCCAGCAGTTCCCCTCTGAGCGGCTACACCTTC. Translated: CASSSPLSGYTF. The V and J genes are TRBV12-3 or TRBV12-4 and TRBJ1-2; D is unclear. V was cut by 4 bases and J by 8 bases, with 11 bases left in between. CDR3 size: 12 residues.

The chain combines TRBV30 with TRBJ2-3, with D perhaps matching TRBD2 (6 bases). Germline V gene data show CDR1 as GTSNPN and CDR2 as SVGIG (reference sequence). The CDR3 length is 16 residues. V was cut by 0 bases and J by 2 bases, with 15 bases left in between. The CDR3 region has the DNA TGTGCCTGGAGTGTACGTCCGGGGGTACTCACAGATACGCAGTATTTT. Translating it yields CAWSVRPGVLTDTQYF.

The rearrangement uses TRBV28 and TRBJ2-7, with 9 positions matching TRBD1. The CDR3 is 14 amino acids. Losses at the gene ends were 10 bases for V and 0 bases for J; bases not matched to a gene: 7. Germline V gives CDR1 MDHEN, CDR2 SYDVKM. The CDR3 region has the DNA TGTGCCACCAATGGACAGGGGAGCTCCTACGAGCAGTACTTC. It specifies CATNGQGSSYEQYF.

This chain uses TRBV6-5 with TRBJ1-5; D gene unclear. The CDR3 runs to 15 residues. CDR1 is MNHEY, CDR2 SVGAGI, per germline. Trimming took off 5 bases at V and 0 bases at J, with 11 bases between the two ends. CDR3 in DNA: TGTGCCAGCAGTCGTCCACAGTATAGCAATCAGCCCCAGCATTTT. This codes for CASSRPQYSNQPQHF.

Concerning this clone itself: This may be a read error, as it is one base from a much larger clone. The sample holds other DNA sequences that translate to the same CDR3. The rearrangement uses TRBV5-4 and TRBJ2-5; 8 bases align to TRBD1. CDR1 and CDR2 (germline): SGHNT, YYREEE (reference sequence). The ends lost 1 base at V and 5 bases at J; junction bases unmatched: 1. CDR3 length: 13 amino acids. CDR3 nucleotide sequence: TGTGCCAGCAGCTTGACAGGGGGTGAGACCCAGTACTTC. Amino acids: CASSLTGGETQYF.